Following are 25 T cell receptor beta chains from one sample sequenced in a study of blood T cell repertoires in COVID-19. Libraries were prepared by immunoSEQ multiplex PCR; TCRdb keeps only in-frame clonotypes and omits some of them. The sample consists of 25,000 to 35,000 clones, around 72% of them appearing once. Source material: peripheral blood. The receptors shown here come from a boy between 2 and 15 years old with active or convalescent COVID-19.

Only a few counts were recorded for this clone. CDR3 amino acids: CASRSPGVREEGYTF. The CDR3 region has the DNA TGTGCCAGCAGGTCACCGGGCGTCAGGGAGGAAGGCTACACCTTC. This chain joins TRBV5-4 and TRBJ1-2; maybe TRBD1 (5 bases). The CDR3 covers 15 residues. V was trimmed by 5 bases and J by 8 bases, leaving 22 bases between them. CDR1 and CDR2 (germline): SGHNT, YYREEE (reference sequence).

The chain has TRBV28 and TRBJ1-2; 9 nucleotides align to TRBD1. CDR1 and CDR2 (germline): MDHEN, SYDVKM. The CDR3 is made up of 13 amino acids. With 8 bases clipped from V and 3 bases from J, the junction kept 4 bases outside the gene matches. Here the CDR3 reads CASQWDRDYGYTF. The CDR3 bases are TGTGCCAGCCAGTGGGACAGGGACTATGGCTACACCTTC.

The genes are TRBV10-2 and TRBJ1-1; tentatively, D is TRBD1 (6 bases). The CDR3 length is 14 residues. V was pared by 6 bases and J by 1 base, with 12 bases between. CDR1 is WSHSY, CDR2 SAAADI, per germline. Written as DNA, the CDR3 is TGCGCCAGCAGCCACCGGGGACAGAACACTGAAGCTTTCTTT. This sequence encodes CASSHRGQNTEAFF.

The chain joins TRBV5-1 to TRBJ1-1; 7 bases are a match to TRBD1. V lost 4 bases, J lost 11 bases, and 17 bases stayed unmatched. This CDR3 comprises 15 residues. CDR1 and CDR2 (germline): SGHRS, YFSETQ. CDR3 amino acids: CASSVHRQGSRGAFF. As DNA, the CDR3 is TGCGCCAGCAGCGTACACCGACAGGGAAGCCGGGGGGCTTTCTTT. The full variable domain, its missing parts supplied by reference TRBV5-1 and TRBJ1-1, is KAGVTQTPRYLIKTRGQQVTLSCSPISGHRSVSWYQQTPGQGLQFLFEYFSETQRNKGNFPGRFSGRQFSNSRSEMNVSTLELGDSALYLCASSVHRQGSRGAFFGQGTRLTVV.

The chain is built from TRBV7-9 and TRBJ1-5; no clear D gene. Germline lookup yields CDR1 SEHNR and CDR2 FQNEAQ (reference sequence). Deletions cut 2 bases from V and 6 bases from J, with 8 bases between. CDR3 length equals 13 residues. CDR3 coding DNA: TGTGCCAGCAGCTTATCGGAGGTTCAGCCCCAGCATTTT. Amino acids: CASSLSEVQPQHF. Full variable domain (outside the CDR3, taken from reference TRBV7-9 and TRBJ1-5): DTGVSQNPRHKITKRGQNVTFRCDPISEHNRLYWYRQTLGQGPEFLTYFQNEAQLEKSRLLSDRFSAERPKGSFSTLEIQRTEQGDSAMYLCASSLSEVQPQHFGDGTRLSIL.

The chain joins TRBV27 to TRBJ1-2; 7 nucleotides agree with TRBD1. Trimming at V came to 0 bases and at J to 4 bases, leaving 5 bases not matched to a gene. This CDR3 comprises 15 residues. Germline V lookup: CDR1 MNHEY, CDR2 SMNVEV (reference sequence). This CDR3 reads CASSLSMRDSYGYTF. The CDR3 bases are TGTGCCAGCAGTTTATCAATGAGGGACAGCTATGGCTACACCTTC.

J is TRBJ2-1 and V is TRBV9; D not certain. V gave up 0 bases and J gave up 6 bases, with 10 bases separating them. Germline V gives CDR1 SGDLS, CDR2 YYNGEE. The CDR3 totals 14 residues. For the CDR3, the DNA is TGTGCCAGCAGCGTAGGGCCATCCGCCAATGAGCAGTTCTTC. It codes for CASSVGPSANEQFF.

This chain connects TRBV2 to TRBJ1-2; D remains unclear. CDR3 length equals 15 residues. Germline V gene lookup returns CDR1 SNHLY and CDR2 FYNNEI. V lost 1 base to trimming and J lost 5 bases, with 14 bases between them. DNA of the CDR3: TGTGCCAGCAGTGAAGGGGGAGGTTTGGGTTATGGCTACACCTTC. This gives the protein CASSEGGGLGYGYTF.

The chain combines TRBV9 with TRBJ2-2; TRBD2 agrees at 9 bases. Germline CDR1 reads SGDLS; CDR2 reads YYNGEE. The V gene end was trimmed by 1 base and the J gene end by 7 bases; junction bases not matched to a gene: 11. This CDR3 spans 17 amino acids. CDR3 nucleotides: TGTGCCAGCAGCGTAAGGTCAGGTAGCGGGGGTATCGGGGAGCTGTTTTTT. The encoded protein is CASSVRSGSGGIGELFF.

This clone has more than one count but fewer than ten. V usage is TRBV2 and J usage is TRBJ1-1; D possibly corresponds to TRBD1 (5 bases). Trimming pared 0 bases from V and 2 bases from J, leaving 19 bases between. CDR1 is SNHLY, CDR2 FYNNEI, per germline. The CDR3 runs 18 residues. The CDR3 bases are TGTGCCAGCAGTGAAGCGCTTGCAGCCTGGGGCCCTAACACTGAAGCTTTCTTT. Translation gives CASSEALAAWGPNTEAFF.

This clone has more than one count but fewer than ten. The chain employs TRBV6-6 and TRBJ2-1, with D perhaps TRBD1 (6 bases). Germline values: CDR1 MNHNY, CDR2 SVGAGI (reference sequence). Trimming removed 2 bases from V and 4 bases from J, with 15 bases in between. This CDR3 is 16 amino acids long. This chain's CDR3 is CASSYIGRGKYNEQFF. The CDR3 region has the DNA TGTGCCAGCAGTTACATTGGCAGGGGAAAATACAATGAGCAGTTCTTC.

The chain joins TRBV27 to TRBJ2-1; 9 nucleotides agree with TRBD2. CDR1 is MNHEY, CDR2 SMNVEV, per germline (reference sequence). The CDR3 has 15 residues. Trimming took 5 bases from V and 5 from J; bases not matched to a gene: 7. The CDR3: CASSAGLALNNEQFF. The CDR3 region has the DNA TGTGCCAGCAGTGCGGGACTAGCACTAAACAATGAGCAGTTCTTC.

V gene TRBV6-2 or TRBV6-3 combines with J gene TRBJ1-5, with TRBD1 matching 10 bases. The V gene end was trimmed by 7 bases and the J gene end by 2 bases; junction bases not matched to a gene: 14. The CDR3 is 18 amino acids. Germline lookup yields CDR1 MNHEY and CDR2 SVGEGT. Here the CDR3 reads CASNPLRDRGVRNQPQHF. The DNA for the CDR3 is TGTGCCAGCAACCCCCTCCGGGACAGGGGCGTCCGCAATCAGCCCCAGCATTTT.

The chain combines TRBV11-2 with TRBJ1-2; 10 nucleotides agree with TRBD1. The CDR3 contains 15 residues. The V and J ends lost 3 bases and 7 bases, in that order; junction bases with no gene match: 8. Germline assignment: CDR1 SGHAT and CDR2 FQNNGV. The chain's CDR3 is CASSLGGTGVGGYTF. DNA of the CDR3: TGTGCCAGCAGCTTGGGGGGGACAGGGGTTGGTGGCTACACCTTC. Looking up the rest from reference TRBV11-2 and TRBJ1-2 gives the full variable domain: EAGVAQSPRYKIIEKRQSVAFWCNPISGHATLYWYQQILGQGPKLLIQFQNNGVVDDSQLPKDRFSAERLKGVDSTLKIQPAKLEDSAVYLCASSLGGTGVGGYTFGSGTRLTVV.

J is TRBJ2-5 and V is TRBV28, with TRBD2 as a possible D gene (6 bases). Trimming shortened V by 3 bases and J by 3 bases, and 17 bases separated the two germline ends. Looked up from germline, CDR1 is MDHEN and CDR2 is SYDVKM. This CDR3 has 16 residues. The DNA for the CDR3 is TGTGCCAGCAGTTTCGGACGCATCGCGGGGAAAGAGACCCAGTACTTC. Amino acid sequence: CASSFGRIAGKETQYF. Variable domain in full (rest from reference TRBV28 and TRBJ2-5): DVKVTQSSRYLVKRTGEKVFLECVQDMDHENMFWYRQDPGLGLRLIYFSYDVKMKEKGDIPEGYSVSREKKERFSLILESASTNQTSMYLCASSFGRIAGKETQYFGPGTRLLVL.

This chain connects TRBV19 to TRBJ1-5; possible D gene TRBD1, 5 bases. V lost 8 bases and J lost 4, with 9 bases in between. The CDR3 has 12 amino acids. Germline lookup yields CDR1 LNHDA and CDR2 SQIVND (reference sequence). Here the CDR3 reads CASHHRNQPQHF. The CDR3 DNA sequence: TGTGCCAGTCACCACAGGAATCAGCCCCAGCATTTT.

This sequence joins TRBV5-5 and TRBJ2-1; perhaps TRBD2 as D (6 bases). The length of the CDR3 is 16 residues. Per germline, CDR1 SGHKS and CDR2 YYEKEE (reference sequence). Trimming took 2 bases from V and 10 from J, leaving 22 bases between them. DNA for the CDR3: TGTGCCAGCAGCTTATTAGAGCGGGTAACAAGAGGAGAGCAGTTCTTC. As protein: CASSLLERVTRGEQFF.

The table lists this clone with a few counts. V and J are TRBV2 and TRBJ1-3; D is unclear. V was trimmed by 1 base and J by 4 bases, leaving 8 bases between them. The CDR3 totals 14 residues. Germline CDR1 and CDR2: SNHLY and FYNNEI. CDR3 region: CASSEDFSGNTIYF. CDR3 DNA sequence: TGTGCCAGCAGTGAAGACTTCTCCGGAAACACCATATATTTT. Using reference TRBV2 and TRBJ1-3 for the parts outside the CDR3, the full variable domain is EPEVTQTPSHQVTQMGQEVILRCVPISNHLYFYWYRQILGQKVEFLVSFYNNEISEKSEIFDDQFSVERPDGSNFTLKIRSTKLEDSAMYFCASSEDFSGNTIYFGEGSWLTVV.

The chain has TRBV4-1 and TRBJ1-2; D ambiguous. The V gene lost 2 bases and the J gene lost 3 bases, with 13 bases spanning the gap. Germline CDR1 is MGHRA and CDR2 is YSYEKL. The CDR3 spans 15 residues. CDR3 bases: TGCGCCAGCAGCCAATCGGAGGGCACCTACTATGGCTACACCTTC. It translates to CASSQSEGTYYGYTF.

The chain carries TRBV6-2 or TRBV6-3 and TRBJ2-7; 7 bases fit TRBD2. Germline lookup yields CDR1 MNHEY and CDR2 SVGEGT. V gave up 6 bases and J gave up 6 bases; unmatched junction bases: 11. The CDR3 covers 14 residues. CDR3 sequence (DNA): TGTGCCAGCAGCCGCCTCGCGGGAGCTTCCGAGCAGTACTTC. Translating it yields CASSRLAGASEQYF.

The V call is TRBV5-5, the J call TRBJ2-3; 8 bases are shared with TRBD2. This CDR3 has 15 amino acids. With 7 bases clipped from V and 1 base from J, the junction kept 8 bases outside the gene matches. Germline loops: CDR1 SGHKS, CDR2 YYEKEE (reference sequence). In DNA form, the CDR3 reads TGTGCCAGCGCACGCTCACTAGCGGGCACAGATACGCAGTATTTT. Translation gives CASARSLAGTDTQYF.

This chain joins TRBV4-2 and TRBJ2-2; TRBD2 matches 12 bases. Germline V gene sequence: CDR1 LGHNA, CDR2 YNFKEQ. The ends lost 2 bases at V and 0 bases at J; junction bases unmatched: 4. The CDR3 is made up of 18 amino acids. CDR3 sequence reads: CASSQYGTSGPNTGELFF. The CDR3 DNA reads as TGTGCCAGCAGCCAATATGGGACTAGCGGGCCGAACACCGGGGAGCTGTTTTTT.

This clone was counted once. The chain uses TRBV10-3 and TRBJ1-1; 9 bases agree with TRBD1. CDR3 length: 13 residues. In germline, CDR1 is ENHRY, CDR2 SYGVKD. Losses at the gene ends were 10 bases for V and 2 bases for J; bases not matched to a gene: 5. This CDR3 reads CATGDRVNTEAFF. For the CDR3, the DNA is TGTGCCACTGGGGACAGGGTAAACACTGAAGCTTTCTTT.

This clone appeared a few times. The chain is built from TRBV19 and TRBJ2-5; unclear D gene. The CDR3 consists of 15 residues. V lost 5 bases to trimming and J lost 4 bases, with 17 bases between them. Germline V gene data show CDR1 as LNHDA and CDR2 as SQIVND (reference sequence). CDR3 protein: CASSPRQAQVETQYF. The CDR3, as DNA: TGTGCCAGTAGTCCCCGGCAGGCCCAGGTAGAGACCCAGTACTTC. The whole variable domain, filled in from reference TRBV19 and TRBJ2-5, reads DGGITQSPKYLFRKEGQNVTLSCEQNLNHDAMYWYRQDPGQGLRLIYYSQIVNDFQKGDIAEGYSVSREKKESFPLTVTSAQKNPTAFYLCASSPRQAQVETQYFGPGTRLLVL.

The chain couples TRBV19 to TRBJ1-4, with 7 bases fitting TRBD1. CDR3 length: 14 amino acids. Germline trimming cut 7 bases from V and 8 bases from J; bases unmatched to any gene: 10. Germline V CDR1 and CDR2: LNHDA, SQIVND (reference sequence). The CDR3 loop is CASTTGDVSEKLFF. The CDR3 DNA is TGTGCCAGTACAACAGGGGACGTCAGCGAAAAACTGTTTTTT.